This section outlines one T cell receptor beta chain sequence together with its context. Its antigen is unknown. This sample was taken from a study of identical twins. MiXCR was run by TCRdb on the 5' RACE reads, yielding one entry per CDR3 protein. This sample has more than 600,000 distinct CDR3 sequences, with 18% found just once. Findings and limits, study-wide: Reduced insertions were recorded for abundant cord blood beta clonotypes, with no such pattern in memory repertoires.

This same sample was also taken into another study, of T cells expressing NK-cell markers. That source adds: Several experiments added an anti-gamma-delta TCR antibody to sort only alpha-beta TCR T cells. Whether expanded NKG2C-expressing T cell clones recognize HCMV is unknown.

Sequencing used PBMCs. The receptor was derived from a woman aged 18-30 years in good health.

In nucleotides, the CDR3 is TGTGCCAGCAGCTTAAATCTGGTGGCTAGCGGGGCGGGTTGGGATGAGCAGTTCTTC. Protein sequence: CASSLNLVASGAGWDEQFF. The V and J genes are TRBV11-2 and TRBJ2-1, with 9 positions matching TRBD2. The V gene end was trimmed by 2 bases and the J gene end by 8 bases; junction bases not matched to a gene: 19. CDR3 length equals 19 residues. Looked up from germline, CDR1 is SGHAT and CDR2 is FQNNGV.